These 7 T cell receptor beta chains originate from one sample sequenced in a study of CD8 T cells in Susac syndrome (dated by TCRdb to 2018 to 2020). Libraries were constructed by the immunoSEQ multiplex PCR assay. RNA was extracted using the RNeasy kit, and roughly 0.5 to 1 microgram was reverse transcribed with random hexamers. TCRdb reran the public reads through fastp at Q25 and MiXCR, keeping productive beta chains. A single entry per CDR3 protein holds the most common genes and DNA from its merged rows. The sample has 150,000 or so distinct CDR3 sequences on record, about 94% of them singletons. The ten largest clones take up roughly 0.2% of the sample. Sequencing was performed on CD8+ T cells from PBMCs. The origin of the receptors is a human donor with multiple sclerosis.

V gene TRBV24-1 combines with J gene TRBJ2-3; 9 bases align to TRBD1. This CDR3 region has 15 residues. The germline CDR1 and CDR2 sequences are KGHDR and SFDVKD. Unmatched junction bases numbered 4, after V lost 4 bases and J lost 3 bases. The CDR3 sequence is CATSDGTGRTDTQYF. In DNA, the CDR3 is TGTGCCACCAGTGACGGGACAGGGAGGACAGATACGCAGTATTTT.

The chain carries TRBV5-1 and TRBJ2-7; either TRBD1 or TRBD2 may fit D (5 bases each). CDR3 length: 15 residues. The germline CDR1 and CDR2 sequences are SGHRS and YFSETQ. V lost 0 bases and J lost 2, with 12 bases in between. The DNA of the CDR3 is TGCGCCAGCAGCTTGGATCTCCGGGGACCCTACGAGCAGTACTTC. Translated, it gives CASSLDLRGPYEQYF.

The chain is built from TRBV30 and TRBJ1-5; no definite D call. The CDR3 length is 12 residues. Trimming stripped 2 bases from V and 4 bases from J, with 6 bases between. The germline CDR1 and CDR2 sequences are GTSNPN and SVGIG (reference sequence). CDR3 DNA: TGTGCCTGGAGTAAAGAGAATCAGCCCCAGCATTTT. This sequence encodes CAWSKENQPQHF. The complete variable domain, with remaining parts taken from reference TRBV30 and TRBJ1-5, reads SQTIHQWPATLVQPVGSPLSLECTVEGTSNPNLYWYRQAAGRGLQLLFYSVGIGQISSEVPQNLSASRPQDRQFILSSKKLLLSDSGFYLCAWSKENQPQHFGDGTRLSIL.

Here the CDR3 DNA reads TGCAGTGCTAGGGGGGGGGCTCTCAATGAGCAGTTCTTC. Protein sequence: CSARGGALNEQFF. This chain uses TRBV20-1 with TRBJ2-1; D is possibly TRBD2 (7 bases). Germline lookup yields CDR1 DFQATT and CDR2 SNEGSKA (reference sequence). CDR3 length: 13 residues. Trimming removed 3 bases at V and 6 bases at J, with 12 bases between.

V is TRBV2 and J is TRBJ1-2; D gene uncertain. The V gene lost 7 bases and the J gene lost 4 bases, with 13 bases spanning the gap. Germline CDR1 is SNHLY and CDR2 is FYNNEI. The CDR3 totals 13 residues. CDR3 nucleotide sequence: TGTGCCAGCAACCAAGGGCCGACCTATGGCTACACCTTC. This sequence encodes CASNQGPTYGYTF.

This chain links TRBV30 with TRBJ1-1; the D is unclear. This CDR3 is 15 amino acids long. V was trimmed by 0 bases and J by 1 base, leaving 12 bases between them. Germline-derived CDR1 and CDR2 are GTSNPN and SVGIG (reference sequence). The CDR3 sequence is CAWSVLIPSNTEAFF. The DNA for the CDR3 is TGTGCCTGGAGTGTATTAATTCCTTCGAACACTGAAGCTTTCTTT.

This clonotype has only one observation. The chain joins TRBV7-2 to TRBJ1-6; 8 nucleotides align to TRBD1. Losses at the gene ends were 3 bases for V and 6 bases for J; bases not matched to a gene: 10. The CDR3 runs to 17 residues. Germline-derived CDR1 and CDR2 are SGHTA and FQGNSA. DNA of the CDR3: TGTGCCAGCAGCTTCCGCGGGCAGGGGGCGCTTAATTCACCCCTCCACTTT. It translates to CASSFRGQGALNSPLHF. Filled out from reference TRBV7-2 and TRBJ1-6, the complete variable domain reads GAGVSQSPSNKVTEKGKDVELRCDPISGHTALYWYRQSLGQGLEFLIYFQGNSAPDKSGLPSDRFSAERTGGSVSTLTIQRTQQEDSAVYLCASSFRGQGALNSPLHFGNGTRLTVT.